This T cell receptor beta chain was observed in a study of blood T cell repertoires in COVID-19. As processed by the authors: Estimates of nucleated cell counts were drawn from the amplification of reference gene primers. Generated by immunoSEQ multiplex PCR, the TCRdb table keeps only in-frame clones and is missing some. The DNA gave D and trimming, while V, J and clone size come from that table. The repertoire has around 92,000 clones, 89% of them found once; the top ten carry 5% to 5.5%. Germline CDR1 is SGDLS and CDR2 is YYNGEE. The CDR3 covers 14 residues. V was clipped by 5 bases and J by 2 bases, with 12 bases between them.

J is TRBJ2-3 and V is TRBV9; D gene unclear. The source material was peripheral blood. The origin of this receptor is a woman older than 75 with active COVID-19. CDR3 protein: CASSDVQITDTQYF. CDR3 sequence (DNA): TGTGCCAGCAGTGACGTACAGATCACAGATACGCAGTATTTT.